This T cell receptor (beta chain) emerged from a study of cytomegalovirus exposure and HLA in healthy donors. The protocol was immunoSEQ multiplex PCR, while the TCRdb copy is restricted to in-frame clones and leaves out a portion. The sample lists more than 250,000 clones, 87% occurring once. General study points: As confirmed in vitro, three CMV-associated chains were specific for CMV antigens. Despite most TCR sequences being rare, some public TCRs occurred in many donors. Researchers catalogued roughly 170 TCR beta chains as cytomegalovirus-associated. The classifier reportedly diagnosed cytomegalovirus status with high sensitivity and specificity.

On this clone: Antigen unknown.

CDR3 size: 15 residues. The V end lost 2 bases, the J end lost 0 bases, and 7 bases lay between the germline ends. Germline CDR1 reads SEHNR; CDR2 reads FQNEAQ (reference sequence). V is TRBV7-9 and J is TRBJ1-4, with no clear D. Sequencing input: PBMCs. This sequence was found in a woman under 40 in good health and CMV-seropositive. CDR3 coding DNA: TGTGCCAGCAGCTTATCGACCGCAACTAATGAAAAACTGTTTTTT. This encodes CASSLSTATNEKLFF.